What follows are 10 T cell receptor beta chains derived from one specimen sequenced in a study of blood T cells in healthy people across ages. It was with a sample-barcoded 5' primer and a J-beta primer mix that a second PCR of roughly 7 to 12 cycles was run. One entry per CDR3 protein results from TCRdb running MiXCR on the 5' RACE reads. The sample comprises fewer than 2,000,000 distinct CDR3 sequences, roughly 30% of which are singletons, and 11% rests with the top ten. The sequenced material came from blood. These receptors all come from a woman aged 25 to 39 in good health.

The chain combines TRBV28 with TRBJ1-2; 8 bases match TRBD1. The CDR3 totals 15 residues. V lost 5 bases, J lost 5 bases, and 10 bases stayed unmatched. Germline V gene data show CDR1 as MDHEN and CDR2 as SYDVKM. CDR3 residues: CASSLTGTGWYGYTF. CDR3 DNA: TGTGCCAGCAGTCTGACTGGGACAGGCTGGTATGGCTACACCTTC.

On this clonotype itself: A read error may be the cause here, since a much bigger clone is one base away. V gene TRBV29-1 combines with J gene TRBJ1-2; weak D call: TRBD1 (6 bases). Looked up from germline, CDR1 is SQVTM and CDR2 is ANQGSEA. The CDR3 loop spans 11 amino acids. CDR3: CNVLGAEGYTF. The DNA of the CDR3 is TGCAACGTTTTGGGGGCAGAAGGCTACACCTTC. The variable domain in full, completed from reference TRBV29-1 and TRBJ1-2, reads SAVISQKPSRDICQRGTSLTIQCQVDSQVTMMFWYRQQPGQSLTLIATANQGSEATYESGFVIDKFPISRPNLTFSTLTVSNMSPEDSSIYLCNVLGAEGYTFGSGTRLTVV.

In regard to this clonotype: The final CDR3 position lacks the conserved phenylalanine or tryptophan, pointing to a likely read error. J is TRBJ2-1 and V is TRBV18, with 7 bases lining up with TRBD2. The CDR3 runs 16 residues. The junction had 2 bases not matched to a gene; V was cut back by 0 bases and J by 0 bases. Germline V CDR1 and CDR2: KGHSH, LQKENI. The CDR3 sequence is CASSPPGGSSYNEQFL. The CDR3 nucleotides are TGTGCCAGCTCACCACCGGGAGGGAGCTCCTACAATGAGCAGTTCCTC.

This clonotype was seen only a few times. The gene calls are TRBV27 and TRBJ1-6, with D hard to call. CDR3 length equals 16 residues. V was cut by 9 bases and J by 9 bases, with 24 bases left in between. CDR1 is MNHEY and CDR2 is SMNVEV in the germline V gene (reference sequence). CDR3 coding DNA: TGTGCCAGTCGAGACGGAAAGATTAATTTCGGTTCACCCCTCCACTTT. Translated: CASRDGKINFGSPLHF.

About this clonotype: One end of the junction varies from germline; a read error may be responsible. The genes are TRBV4-1 and TRBJ1-4, with D perhaps TRBD1 (6 bases). This CDR3 has 16 amino acids. Per the germline V gene, CDR1 is MGHRA and CDR2 is YSYEKL. The CDR3, as DNA: TGCGCCAGCAGCCAAGGTCGGGGGCGCGAGCATGAAGAACTGTTTTTT. The encoded protein is CASSQGRGREHEELFF.

The chain couples TRBV11-2 to TRBJ1-1; D is undetermined. V lost 6 bases to trimming and J lost 1 base, with 15 bases between them. The CDR3 covers 15 residues. Germline CDR1 SGHAT, CDR2 FQNNGV. The CDR3 sequence: CASSPNRGRNTEAFF. The CDR3 DNA sequence: TGTGCCAGCAGTCCAAACCGTGGCCGGAACACTGAAGCTTTCTTT.

The chain joins TRBV7-9 to TRBJ1-1, with a tentative D call TRBD1 (6 bases). CDR1 is SEHNR, CDR2 FQNEAQ, per germline (reference sequence). The CDR3 loop spans 13 amino acids. Trimming cost V 1 base and J 10 bases, with 13 bases left between them. DNA for the CDR3: TGTGCCAGCAGCTTAGGAGGGGGATTGGGAGCTTTCTTT. Translation gives CASSLGGGLGAFF.

The chain has TRBV5-1 and TRBJ2-3, with a tentative D call TRBD1 (7 bases). Germline V gene lookup returns CDR1 SGHRS and CDR2 YFSETQ. Trimming took off 3 bases at V and 5 bases at J, with 16 bases between the two ends. CDR3 length: 15 amino acids. Here the CDR3 reads CASSSSGGREDTQYF. CDR3 bases: TGCGCCAGCAGCTCGTCAGGGGGGCGCGAAGATACGCAGTATTTT.

The table lists this clonotype with a few counts. The rearrangement joins TRBV20-1 to TRBJ2-7; TRBD2 matches 8 bases. V trimming: 5 bases; J trimming: 10 bases; junction bases outside the gene matches: 13. The CDR3 totals 13 residues. The V gene's germline CDR1 is DFQATT and CDR2 SNEGSKA (reference sequence). The CDR3 loop is CSAGARTSPTQYF. As DNA, the CDR3 is TGCAGTGCTGGGGCTCGGACTAGCCCAACCCAGTACTTC.

The V and J genes are TRBV3-1 and TRBJ1-5, with 8 nucleotides matching TRBD1. Germline-derived CDR1 and CDR2 are LGHDT and YNNKEL (reference sequence). This CDR3 is 18 amino acids long. V lost 1 base to trimming and J lost 6 bases; unmatched junction nucleotides: 14. The CDR3 DNA reads TGTGCCAGCAGCCAAGGGACAGGGAAGTTATATGTAGGTCAGCCCCAGCATTTT. Encoded protein: CASSQGTGKLYVGQPQHF. The variable domain in full, with the rest retrieved from reference TRBV3-1 and TRBJ1-5, is DTAVSQTPKYLVTQMGNDKSIKCEQNLGHDTMYWYKQDSKKFLKIMFSYNNKELIINETVPNRFSPKSPDKAHLNLHINSLELGDSAVYFCASSQGTGKLYVGQPQHFGDGTRLSIL.